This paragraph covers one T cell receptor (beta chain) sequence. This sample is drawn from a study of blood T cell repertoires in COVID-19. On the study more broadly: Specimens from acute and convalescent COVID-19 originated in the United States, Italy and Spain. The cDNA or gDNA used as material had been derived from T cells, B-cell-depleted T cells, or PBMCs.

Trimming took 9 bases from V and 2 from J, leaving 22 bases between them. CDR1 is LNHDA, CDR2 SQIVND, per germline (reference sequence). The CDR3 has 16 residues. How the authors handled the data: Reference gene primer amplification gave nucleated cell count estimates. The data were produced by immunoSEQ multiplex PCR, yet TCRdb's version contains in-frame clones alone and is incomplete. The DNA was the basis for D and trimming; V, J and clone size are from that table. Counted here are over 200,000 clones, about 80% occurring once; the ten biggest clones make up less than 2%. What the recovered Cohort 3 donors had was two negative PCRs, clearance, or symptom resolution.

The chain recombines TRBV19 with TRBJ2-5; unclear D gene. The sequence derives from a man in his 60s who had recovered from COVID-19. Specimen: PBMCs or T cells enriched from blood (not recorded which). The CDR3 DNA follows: TGTGCCAGCTCTCCGCCCGACTGGAGAGCACAAGAGACCCAGTACTTC. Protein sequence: CASSPPDWRAQETQYF.